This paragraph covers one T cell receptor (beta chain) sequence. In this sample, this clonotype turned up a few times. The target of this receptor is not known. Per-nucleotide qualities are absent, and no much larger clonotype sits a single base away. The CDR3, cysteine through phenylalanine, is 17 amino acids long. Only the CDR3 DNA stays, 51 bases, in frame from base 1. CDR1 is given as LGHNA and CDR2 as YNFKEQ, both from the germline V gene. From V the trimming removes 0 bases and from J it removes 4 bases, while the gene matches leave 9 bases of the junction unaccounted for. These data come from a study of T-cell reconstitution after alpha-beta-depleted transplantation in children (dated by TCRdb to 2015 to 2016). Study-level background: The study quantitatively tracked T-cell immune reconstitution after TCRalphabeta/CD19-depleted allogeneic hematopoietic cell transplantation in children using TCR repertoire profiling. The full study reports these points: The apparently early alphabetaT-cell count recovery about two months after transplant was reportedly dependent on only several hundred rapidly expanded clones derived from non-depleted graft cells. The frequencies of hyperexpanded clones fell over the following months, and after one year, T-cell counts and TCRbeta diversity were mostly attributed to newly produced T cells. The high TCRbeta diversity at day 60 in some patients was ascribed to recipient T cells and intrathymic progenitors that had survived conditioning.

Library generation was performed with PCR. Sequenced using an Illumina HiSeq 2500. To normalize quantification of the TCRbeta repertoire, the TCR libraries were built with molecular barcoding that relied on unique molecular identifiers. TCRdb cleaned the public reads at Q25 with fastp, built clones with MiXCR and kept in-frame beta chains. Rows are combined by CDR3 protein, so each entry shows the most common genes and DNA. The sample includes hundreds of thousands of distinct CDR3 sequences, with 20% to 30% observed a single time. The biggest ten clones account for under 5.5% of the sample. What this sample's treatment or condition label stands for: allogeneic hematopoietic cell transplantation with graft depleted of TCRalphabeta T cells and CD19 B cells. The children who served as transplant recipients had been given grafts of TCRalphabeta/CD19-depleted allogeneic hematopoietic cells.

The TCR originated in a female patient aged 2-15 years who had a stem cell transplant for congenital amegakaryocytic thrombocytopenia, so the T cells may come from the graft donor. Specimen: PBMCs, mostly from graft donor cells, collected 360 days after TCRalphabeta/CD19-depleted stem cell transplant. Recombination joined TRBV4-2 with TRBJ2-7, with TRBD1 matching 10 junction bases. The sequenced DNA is TGTGCCAGCAGCCAAGAGGCGACAGGGGGCTGGAGGTACGAGCAGTACTTC. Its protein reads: CASSQEATGGWRYEQYF.